This T cell receptor beta chain was retrieved from a study of T cells after yellow fever vaccination. This clonotype was seen at least ten times. CDR3 size: 19 residues. Trimming removed 3 bases from V and 3 bases from J; junction bases left unmatched: 16. CDR1 KGHSH and CDR2 LQKENI come from the germline V gene. From the 5' RACE reads, TCRdb called clonotypes with MiXCR, one entry per CDR3 protein. The sample lists about 160,000 distinct CDR3 sequences, 6% to 7.5% occurring once. The chain recombines TRBV18 with TRBJ1-1, with 10 bases identical to TRBD1. The origin of this receptor is a man between 18 and 29 years old who received the YFV17D yellow fever vaccine. Sequenced here: CD4+ T cells sorted from PBMCs, sampled 5 days after the first yellow fever vaccination. This CDR3 is CASSPPLGFGTGDYTEAFF. In nucleotides, the CDR3 is TGTGCCAGCTCACCCCCCCTAGGTTTCGGGACAGGGGACTACACTGAAGCTTTCTTT.